Following are 10 T cell receptor beta chains from one sample sequenced in a study of CD8 T cells in Susac syndrome (dated by TCRdb to about 2019). The library came from the immunoSEQ multiplex PCR assay. RNA was extracted using the RNeasy kit, and about 0.5 to 1 microgram was reverse transcribed with random hexamers. Clones were called with MiXCR by TCRdb after fastp trimmed the public reads at Q25, and only in-frame beta chains were retained. Each CDR3 protein gets just one entry, which takes the most common genes and DNA from the rows behind it. Recorded for this sample are over 95,000 distinct CDR3 sequences; around 92% of them occurred a single time. Roughly 0.12% of the sample is held by the ten biggest clonotypes. Sequencing was performed on CD8+ T cells from PBMCs. The receptors come from a human donor in good health.

The gene calls are TRBV27 and TRBJ2-1; 7 nucleotides match TRBD2. Unmatched junction bases numbered 3, after V lost 2 bases and J lost 2 bases. Per the germline V gene, CDR1 is MNHEY and CDR2 is SMNVEV (reference sequence). There are 15 residues in the CDR3. CDR3 loop: CASSLGAGPYNEQFF. CDR3 nucleotides: TGTGCCAGCAGTTTAGGAGCGGGACCCTACAATGAGCAGTTCTTC.

This clonotype appeared once. The gene calls are TRBV20-1 and TRBJ2-5, with 9 bases that match TRBD1. Looked up from germline, CDR1 is DFQATT and CDR2 is SNEGSKA (reference sequence). V lost 6 bases and J lost 4; bases outside the gene matches: 6. The CDR3 is 13 residues long. CDR3 nucleotide sequence: TGCAGTGCCCCGGGACAGGGCACAGAGACCCAGTACTTC. As protein: CSAPGQGTETQYF.

This clonotype was seen a handful of times. This CDR3 is CASSSTDRGLSYEQYF. The DNA for the CDR3 is TGTGCCAGCAGCTCGACAGACAGGGGGCTGTCCTACGAGCAGTACTTC. This chain connects TRBV7-9 to TRBJ2-7; TRBD1 agrees at 10 bases. In germline, CDR1 is SEHNR, CDR2 FQNEAQ (reference sequence). The CDR3 has 16 amino acids. The junction had 7 bases not matched to a gene; V was cut back by 4 bases and J by 1 base.

This sequence joins TRBV14 and TRBJ2-5; tentatively, D is TRBD1 (6 bases). This CDR3 is built from 14 residues. The V end lost 2 bases, the J end lost 4 bases, and 11 bases lay between the germline ends. CDR1 and CDR2 (germline): SGHDN, FVKESK. The CDR3 loop is CASSQRTVPETQYF. The CDR3 DNA sequence: TGTGCCAGCAGCCAACGGACAGTCCCAGAGACCCAGTACTTC.

The chain joins TRBV3-1 to TRBJ1-5; D not certain. The V gene's germline CDR1 is LGHDT and CDR2 YNNKEL (reference sequence). Trimming pared 5 bases from V and 6 bases from J, leaving 11 bases between. This CDR3 region has 13 residues. The DNA for the CDR3 is TGTGCCAGCAGCGCCTTCTCCGGTCAGCCCCAGCATTTT. Encoded protein: CASSAFSGQPQHF. The full variable domain, its missing parts supplied by reference TRBV3-1 and TRBJ1-5, is DTAVSQTPKYLVTQMGNDKSIKCEQNLGHDTMYWYKQDSKKFLKIMFSYNNKELIINETVPNRFSPKSPDKAHLNLHINSLELGDSAVYFCASSAFSGQPQHFGDGTRLSIL.

The J gene is TRBJ2-4, the V gene TRBV20-1; unclear D gene. The CDR3 is 13 amino acids. Germline CDR1 and CDR2: DFQATT and SNEGSKA (reference sequence). V was cut by 0 bases and J by 0 bases, with 3 bases left in between. CDR3 amino acids: CSARDVAKNIQYF. In DNA form, the CDR3 reads TGCAGTGCTAGAGACGTAGCCAAAAACATTCAGTACTTC.

The V gene is TRBV12-3 or TRBV12-4, the J gene TRBJ2-7, with TRBD2 matching 13 bases. CDR3 size: 18 residues. Unmatched junction bases numbered 11, after V lost 2 bases and J lost 4 bases. For the CDR3, the DNA is TGTGCCAGCAGTTTATCACTCCGACTAGCGGGAGGTTTTTACGAGCAGTACTTC. Protein product: CASSLSLRLAGGFYEQYF.

V and J are TRBV2 and TRBJ1-5; TRBD1 matches at 8 bases. The CDR3 extends over 16 amino acids. CDR1 and CDR2 from the germline V gene are SNHLY and FYNNEI. With V trimmed by 6 bases and J by 7 bases, 14 bases remained unmatched. CDR3 sequence reads: CASRRTWTGLAQPQHF. Written as DNA, the CDR3 is TGTGCCAGCAGACGAACCTGGACAGGGCTGGCCCAGCCCCAGCATTTT.

This chain links TRBV7-2 with TRBJ1-2; D not certain. This CDR3 is built from 16 residues. Germline CDR1 SGHTA, CDR2 FQGNSA. V shed 5 bases and J shed 3 bases, with 19 bases lying between them. Written as DNA, the CDR3 is TGTGCCAGCAGCCGCCGGCAGGCACGGTTATACTATGGCTACACCTTC. This encodes CASSRRQARLYYGYTF. Drawing the rest from reference TRBV7-2 and TRBJ1-2, the complete variable domain is GAGVSQSPSNKVTEKGKDVELRCDPISGHTALYWYRQSLGQGLEFLIYFQGNSAPDKSGLPSDRFSAERTGGSVSTLTIQRTQQEDSAVYLCASSRRQARLYYGYTFGSGTRLTVV.

The chain combines TRBV11-2 with TRBJ2-3, with TRBD1 matching over 7 bases. Per germline, CDR1 SGHAT and CDR2 FQNNGV. The CDR3 extends over 13 amino acids. With V trimmed by 8 bases and J by 1 base, 3 bases remained unmatched. This CDR3 reads CASLTGGTDTQYF. The CDR3 DNA follows: TGTGCCAGCCTAACAGGGGGCACAGATACGCAGTATTTT.